A single sample gave rise to the 6 T cell receptor beta chains below, sequenced in a study of shared clonotypes between healthy human individuals. Method: immunoSEQ multiplex PCR; TCRdb's copy keeps in-frame clones and lacks some. The sample includes about 1 million clones, under 80% of them seen just once. Material for sequencing was memory CD4+ T cells sorted from blood. Noted subset: CD45RA-negative fraction. These TCRs come from a young man in good health.

This clone was seen a single time. This chain uses TRBV4-1 with TRBJ2-3, with 8 bases matching TRBD1. Germline V CDR1 and CDR2: MGHRA, YSYEKL. This CDR3 comprises 15 residues. V trimming: 3 bases; J trimming: 4 bases; junction bases outside the gene matches: 6. For the CDR3, the DNA is TGCGCCAGCAGCCATCTAAGGACAGGGTCAGATACGCAGTATTTT. Translation: CASSHLRTGSDTQYF.

This clone has just one count. Other nucleotide sequences from this sample produce the same CDR3. This sequence joins TRBV7-2 and TRBJ2-5; no clear D. Germline CDR1 is SGHTA and CDR2 is FQGNSA. This CDR3 comprises 11 residues. V dropped 4 bases and J dropped 4 bases, with 4 bases sitting between them. CDR3: CASSSRETQYF. The CDR3, as DNA: TGTGCCAGCAGCTCCCGAGAGACCCAGTACTTC.

There are many counts of this clone. The V call is TRBV7-2, the J call TRBJ1-2; TRBD1 is a possible D gene (5 bases). The CDR3 has 14 residues. With 4 bases removed from V and 7 bases from J, the gap between germline ends came to 16 bases. From germline, CDR1 is SGHTA and CDR2 FQGNSA. In nucleotides, the CDR3 is TGTGCCAGCAGCTCGAACTGGGGCCGGGGTGGCTACACCTTC. The encoded protein is CASSSNWGRGGYTF.

The rearrangement links TRBV2 to TRBJ1-6; no clear D gene. The CDR3 sequence is 13 residues long. From germline, CDR1 is SNHLY and CDR2 FYNNEI. Trimming stripped 8 bases from V and 10 bases from J, with 15 bases between. CDR3 region: CASGGGRESPLHF. Written as DNA, the CDR3 is TGTGCCAGCGGAGGAGGGAGGGAGTCACCCCTCCACTTT.

The chain uses TRBV4-1 and TRBJ2-5; 7 bases map to TRBD2. V shed 6 bases, J shed 2 bases, and the junction held 12 bases outside the gene matches. Germline loops: CDR1 MGHRA, CDR2 YSYEKL. This CDR3 comprises 16 residues. The CDR3 spells CASRPSAGTTQETQYF. CDR3 coding DNA: TGCGCCAGCAGACCCTCCGCCGGGACTACGCAAGAGACCCAGTACTTC.

This chain joins TRBV7-2 and TRBJ2-7; 7 bases fit TRBD1. Germline V gene data show CDR1 as SGHTA and CDR2 as FQGNSA. The CDR3 sequence is 14 residues long. J gave up 4 bases and V 5 bases, and 8 bases lay outside the gene matches. The CDR3 region has the DNA TGTGCCAGCAGCCCAATAGGGGACAGATACGAGCAGTACTTC. Its protein product is CASSPIGDRYEQYF.